A single sample gave rise to the 32 T cell receptor beta chains below, sequenced in a study of graft-versus-host responses after intestinal transplantation. Some clones are missing from TCRdb's copy, which holds only in-frame ones; the method was immunoSEQ multiplex PCR. The table lists under 150,000 clones, 95% of them singletons. These receptors have no known antigen. The sequences come from unstimulated CD8+ T cells sorted from spleen or lymph node cells, collected before intestinal transplant. All receptors come from a human donor who received an intestinal transplant.

V is TRBV6-5 and J is TRBJ2-7, with a possible D match to TRBD1 (6 bases). The CDR3 is 14 residues long. V was cut by 5 bases and J by 0 bases, with 11 bases left in between. Germline V lookup: CDR1 MNHEY, CDR2 SVGAGI. DNA for the CDR3: TGTGCCAGCAGTCTGGACAGTAGCTCCTACGAGCAGTACTTC. It encodes CASSLDSSSYEQYF.

The gene calls are TRBV28 and TRBJ2-2, with 7 nucleotides matching TRBD2. This CDR3 region has 17 residues. CDR1 and CDR2 from the germline V gene are MDHEN and SYDVKM. After removal of 7 bases from V and 0 bases from J, the junction contained 11 bases not matched to a gene. The CDR3 nucleotides are TGTGCCAGCACTCAAGGACCGGGAGGCCCGAACACCGGGGAGCTGTTTTTT. Its translation is CASTQGPGGPNTGELFF.

The J gene is TRBJ2-2, the V gene TRBV13; D unresolved. There are 12 residues in the CDR3. The V end was cut by 5 bases, the J end by 5 bases, with 6 bases between. CDR1 is PRHDT, CDR2 FYEKMQ, per germline (reference sequence). DNA of the CDR3: TGTGCCAGCAGCCAACGGACCGGGGAGCTGTTTTTT. Amino acid sequence: CASSQRTGELFF.

The rearrangement joins TRBV11-2 to TRBJ1-5, with D hard to call. CDR3 length equals 13 residues. CDR1 is SGHAT and CDR2 is FQNNGV in the germline V gene. Trimming removed 1 base at V and 6 bases at J, with 7 bases between. The CDR3 nucleotides are TGTGCCAGCAGCTTAGCTGATCGTCAGCCCCAGCATTTT. It yields the protein CASSLADRQPQHF. Complete variable domain (other parts from reference TRBV11-2 and TRBJ1-5): EAGVAQSPRYKIIEKRQSVAFWCNPISGHATLYWYQQILGQGPKLLIQFQNNGVVDDSQLPKDRFSAERLKGVDSTLKIQPAKLEDSAVYLCASSLADRQPQHFGDGTRLSIL.

The rearrangement links TRBV9 to TRBJ2-1; D is possibly TRBD1 (6 bases). The CDR3 length is 19 residues. Germline V CDR1 and CDR2: SGDLS, YYNGEE. The V end was cut by 4 bases, the J end by 0 bases, with 23 bases between. CDR3 amino acids: CASSHRQAPGEPSYNEQFF. The CDR3 DNA reads as TGTGCCAGCAGCCACCGACAGGCACCGGGCGAACCCTCCTACAATGAGCAGTTCTTC.

The chain is built from TRBV4-3 and TRBJ1-1; D is unclear. Germline CDR1 and CDR2: LGHNA and YSLEER. There are 15 residues in the CDR3. Deletions cut 0 bases from V and 4 bases from J, with 12 bases between. CDR3 loop: CASSQDRAMITEAFF. CDR3 in DNA: TGCGCCAGCAGCCAAGATAGGGCAATGATCACTGAAGCTTTCTTT.

The rearrangement joins TRBV4-1 to TRBJ2-2; the match to TRBD1 covers 7 bases. J gave up 5 bases and V 3 bases, and 6 bases lay outside the gene matches. CDR1 and CDR2 (germline): MGHRA, YSYEKL. The CDR3 spans 15 residues. CDR3 nucleotide sequence: TGCGCCAGCAGCCAGAGACAGGGTGCGACCGGGGAGCTGTTTTTT. Its protein is CASSQRQGATGELFF.

The chain uses TRBV9 and TRBJ2-1; 11 bases agree with TRBD1. With 4 bases clipped from V and 4 bases from J, the junction kept 4 bases outside the gene matches. Per the germline V gene, CDR1 is SGDLS and CDR2 is YYNGEE. The CDR3 totals 15 residues. The chain's CDR3 is CASSFGTGGYNEQFF. The CDR3 DNA sequence: TGTGCCAGCAGCTTTGGGACAGGGGGGTACAATGAGCAGTTCTTC.

The chain is built from TRBV7-6 and TRBJ1-4; unclear D gene. V lost 1 base, J lost 8 bases, and 14 bases lay in between. Germline values: CDR1 SGHVS, CDR2 FNYEAQ. The CDR3 covers 15 residues. CDR3 bases: TGTGCCAGCAGCTTAGGGTTTGAGGGTACGGAAAAACTGTTTTTT. It is translated as CASSLGFEGTEKLFF.

The chain recombines TRBV27 with TRBJ2-7; 9 bases agree with TRBD1. CDR3 size: 16 residues. J lost 3 bases, V lost 3 bases, and 9 bases had no gene match. The germline gives CDR1 MNHEY, CDR2 SMNVEV (reference sequence). In DNA form, the CDR3 reads TGTGCCAGCAGTTTTGGTCCGGGACAGGGATTCTACGAGCAGTACTTC. It codes for CASSFGPGQGFYEQYF.

The V gene is TRBV27, the J gene TRBJ2-7; D unresolved. The V and J ends lost 3 bases and 0 bases respectively, with 6 bases between them. CDR1 is MNHEY, CDR2 SMNVEV, per germline (reference sequence). The CDR3 has 13 amino acids. The CDR3 nucleotides read TGTGCCAGCAGTTTGGCGTTCTCCTACGAGCAGTACTTC. Its protein is CASSLAFSYEQYF.

V gene TRBV27 combines with J gene TRBJ2-5; 7 nucleotides agree with TRBD1. Losses at the gene ends were 6 bases for V and 5 bases for J; bases not matched to a gene: 12. The CDR3 spans 15 residues. CDR1 and CDR2 (germline): MNHEY, SMNVEV (reference sequence). The CDR3 here is CASSSDRAVWETQYF. The CDR3 DNA reads TGTGCCAGCAGCAGCGACAGGGCAGTATGGGAGACCCAGTACTTC.

The rearrangement uses TRBV15 and TRBJ2-1; 12 bases agree with TRBD2. The V gene end was trimmed by 0 bases and the J gene end by 10 bases; junction bases not matched to a gene: 7. The CDR3 length is 16 residues. CDR1 and CDR2 from the germline V gene are LNHNV and YYDKDF (reference sequence). CDR3 region: CATSRDASGRAGEQFF. CDR3 DNA: TGTGCCACCAGCAGAGATGCTAGCGGGAGGGCCGGGGAGCAGTTCTTC.

The chain joins TRBV9 to TRBJ2-7, with 7 bases lining up with TRBD2. Germline V gives CDR1 SGDLS, CDR2 YYNGEE. The CDR3 is made up of 15 amino acids. Trimming removed 0 bases from V and 4 bases from J; junction bases left unmatched: 7. The CDR3 here is CASSVDGGSGYEQYF. In DNA, the CDR3 is TGTGCCAGCAGCGTAGACGGCGGGAGTGGATACGAGCAGTACTTC. Combining the CDR3 with reference TRBV9 and TRBJ2-7 gives the whole variable domain DSGVTQTPKHLITATGQRVTLRCSPRSGDLSVYWYQQSLDQGLQFLIQYYNGEERAKGNILERFSAQQFPDLHSELNLSSLELGDSALYFCASSVDGGSGYEQYFGPGTRLTVT.

This chain links TRBV7-9 with TRBJ2-7; D is perhaps TRBD2 (5 bases). This CDR3 region has 14 residues. The germline V and J ends were trimmed by 1 base and 0 bases, with 7 bases remaining between them. In germline, CDR1 is SEHNR, CDR2 FQNEAQ (reference sequence). CDR3 protein: CASSLVGISYEQYF. The CDR3 coding sequence is TGTGCCAGCAGCTTAGTCGGGATCTCCTACGAGCAGTACTTC.

The chain combines TRBV5-6 with TRBJ2-3; D is undetermined. Germline values: CDR1 SGHDT, CDR2 YYEEEE. V lost 5 bases and J 4 bases, leaving 5 bases between the germline ends. This CDR3 has 11 residues. DNA of the CDR3: TGTGCCAGCAGTTTCGCAGATACGCAGTATTTT. As protein: CASSFADTQYF.

The V and J genes are TRBV28 and TRBJ2-7; TRBD1 agrees at 7 bases. CDR3 size: 16 residues. CDR1 is MDHEN and CDR2 is SYDVKM in the germline V gene. Trimming removed 1 base from V and 4 bases from J; junction bases left unmatched: 10. This CDR3 reads CASSLSADRVGYEQYF. Written as DNA, the CDR3 is TGTGCCAGCAGTTTATCGGCCGACAGGGTGGGGTACGAGCAGTACTTC.

V is TRBV4-3 and J is TRBJ2-7; the D gene is possibly TRBD2 (5 bases). This CDR3 has 13 residues. V lost 0 bases and J lost 5, with 8 bases in between. The germline V gene encodes CDR1 LGHNA and CDR2 YSLEER. In DNA, the CDR3 is TGCGCCAGCAGCCAAGAAGCGGTCGACGAGCAGTACTTC. Translating gives CASSQEAVDEQYF.

The rearrangement joins TRBV6-5 to TRBJ2-3; 12 nucleotides line up with TRBD2. V shed 5 bases and J 2 bases; nucleotides not matched to a gene: 2. CDR1 and CDR2 from the germline V gene are MNHEY and SVGAGI. This CDR3 has 15 amino acids. DNA for the CDR3: TGTGCCAGCAGTGGACTAGCGGGATCCACAGATACGCAGTATTTT. Its protein is CASSGLAGSTDTQYF.

V usage is TRBV19 and J usage is TRBJ2-1, with D possibly being TRBD2 (6 bases). There are 17 residues in the CDR3. V shed 4 bases and J shed 3 bases, with 19 bases lying between them. Germline V gene lookup returns CDR1 LNHDA and CDR2 SQIVND (reference sequence). CDR3 DNA sequence: TGTGCCAGTAGTAGGGGACTTCCAACTCCTATCTACAATGAGCAGTTCTTC. It specifies CASSRGLPTPIYNEQFF.

V is TRBV5-6 and J is TRBJ1-1, with D perhaps matching TRBD1 (6 bases). This CDR3 region has 15 residues. The germline V gene encodes CDR1 SGHDT and CDR2 YYEEEE. V was trimmed by 0 bases and J by 4 bases, leaving 13 bases between them. The CDR3 here is CASSLVTGWGTEAFF. Written as DNA, the CDR3 is TGTGCCAGCAGCTTGGTGACAGGCTGGGGCACTGAAGCTTTCTTT.

Comment on this clone: Other DNA sequences of this sample code for an identical CDR3. V usage is TRBV9 and J usage is TRBJ1-2, with D uncertain. This CDR3 is 14 amino acids long. Trimming removed 5 bases at V and 2 bases at J, with 13 bases between. Germline values: CDR1 SGDLS, CDR2 YYNGEE. Written as DNA, the CDR3 is TGTGCCAGCAGTGTTAATGGGAGAAACTATGGCTACACCTTC. It specifies CASSVNGRNYGYTF.

This clone has a single count. The chain uses TRBV6-1 and TRBJ2-7, with 7 positions matching TRBD1. Per germline, CDR1 MNHNS and CDR2 SASEGT. After removal of 6 bases from V and 0 bases from J, the junction contained 5 bases not matched to a gene. The CDR3 runs 14 residues. The CDR3 sequence: CASSRDSFSYEQYF. The DNA of the CDR3 is TGTGCCAGCAGCCGGGACAGCTTCTCCTACGAGCAGTACTTC.

This chain links TRBV27 with TRBJ2-3; 10 bases line up with TRBD2. The V segment lost 3 bases and the J segment 3 bases; nucleotides outside the gene matches: 3. Germline values: CDR1 MNHEY, CDR2 SMNVEV (reference sequence). The length of the CDR3 is 15 residues. CDR3 DNA: TGTGCCAGCAGTTTGCAGCGGGAGGGGACAGATACGCAGTATTTT. It translates to CASSLQREGTDTQYF.

V usage is TRBV9 and J usage is TRBJ2-7; 10 bases line up with TRBD2. Germline V lookup: CDR1 SGDLS, CDR2 YYNGEE. This CDR3 is 14 amino acids long. V lost 4 bases, J lost 5 bases, and 6 bases stayed unmatched. DNA for the CDR3: TGTGCCAGCAGCCCGCTAGCGGGAGATGACGAGCAGTACTTC. Protein: CASSPLAGDDEQYF.

The rearrangement joins TRBV12-5 to TRBJ2-1; D unclear. This CDR3 contains 13 residues. Germline V gene sequence: CDR1 LGHNT, CDR2 FRNRAP. The V end was cut by 2 bases, the J end by 0 bases, with 2 bases between. The CDR3 DNA reads TGTGCTAGTGGTTTGCTCTCCTACAATGAGCAGTTCTTC. Protein sequence: CASGLLSYNEQFF.

The rearrangement uses TRBV7-2 and TRBJ2-7, with 12 bases aligning to TRBD2. The CDR3 has 16 amino acids. Germline values: CDR1 SGHTA, CDR2 FQGNSA. Unmatched junction bases numbered 4, after V lost 4 bases and J lost 0 bases. CDR3 protein: CASSSLAGGLSYEQYF. CDR3 sequence (DNA): TGTGCCAGCAGCTCACTAGCGGGAGGTCTCTCCTACGAGCAGTACTTC.

CDR3 protein: CASGLVYTLASGHYNEQFF. The CDR3 DNA reads as TGTGCTAGTGGTTTGGTCTATACCCTGGCTAGCGGGCACTACAATGAGCAGTTCTTC. The chain couples TRBV12-5 to TRBJ2-1, with 8 bases identical to TRBD2. CDR3 length: 19 residues. The V segment lost 0 bases and the J segment 3 bases; nucleotides outside the gene matches: 13. Looked up from germline, CDR1 is LGHNT and CDR2 is FRNRAP.

This clone was counted a single time. This chain links TRBV9 with TRBJ2-1; 11 positions agree with TRBD2. V gave up 3 bases and J gave up 8 bases; unmatched junction bases: 7. CDR1 is SGDLS and CDR2 is YYNGEE in the germline V gene. The length of the CDR3 is 15 residues. The CDR3 spells CASSGSGRALDEQFF. DNA of the CDR3: TGTGCCAGCAGCGGTAGCGGGAGGGCCCTGGATGAGCAGTTCTTC.

This chain joins TRBV27 and TRBJ1-2; 8 nucleotides align to TRBD1. Germline V lookup: CDR1 MNHEY, CDR2 SMNVEV (reference sequence). This CDR3 comprises 15 residues. The V and J ends lost 2 bases and 7 bases, in that order; junction bases with no gene match: 9. CDR3 in amino acids: CASSLRRQGMAGYTF. The CDR3 nucleotides read TGTGCCAGCAGTTTACGAAGACAGGGGATGGCTGGCTACACCTTC.

This sequence joins TRBV6-6 and TRBJ2-7; D unresolved. Germline lookup yields CDR1 MNHNY and CDR2 SVGAGI (reference sequence). This CDR3 contains 12 residues. With 2 bases removed from V and 5 bases from J, the gap between germline ends came to 7 bases. CDR3: CASSYNRNEQYF. In nucleotides, the CDR3 is TGTGCCAGCAGTTACAATCGGAACGAGCAGTACTTC.

This clone was observed once. V is TRBV10-2 and J is TRBJ2-5; 7 bases line up with TRBD2. The J call may be wrong; the DNA end is better matched by TRBJ2-7. Germline CDR1 is WSHSY and CDR2 is SAAADI. CDR3 size: 14 residues. The CDR3 region is CASSDRLAVYEQYF. CDR3 sequence (DNA): TGCGCCAGCAGTGATAGGCTAGCGGTCTACGAGCAGTACTTC.